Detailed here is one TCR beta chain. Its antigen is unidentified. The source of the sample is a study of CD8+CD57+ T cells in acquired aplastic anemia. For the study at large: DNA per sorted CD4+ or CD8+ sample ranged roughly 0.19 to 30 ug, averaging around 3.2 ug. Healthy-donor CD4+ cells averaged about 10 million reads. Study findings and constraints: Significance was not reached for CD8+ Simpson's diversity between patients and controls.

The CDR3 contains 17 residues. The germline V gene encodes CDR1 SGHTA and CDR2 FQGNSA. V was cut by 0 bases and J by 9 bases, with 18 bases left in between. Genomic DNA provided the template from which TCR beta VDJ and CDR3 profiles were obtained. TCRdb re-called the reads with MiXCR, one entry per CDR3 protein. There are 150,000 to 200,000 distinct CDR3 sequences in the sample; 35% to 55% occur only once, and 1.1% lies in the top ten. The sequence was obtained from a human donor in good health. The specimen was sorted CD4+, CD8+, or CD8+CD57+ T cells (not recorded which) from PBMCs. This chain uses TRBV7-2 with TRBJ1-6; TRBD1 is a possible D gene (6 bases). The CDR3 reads CASSLAALLDSSSPLHF. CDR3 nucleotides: TGTGCCAGCAGCTTAGCGGCTCTACTGGACAGCTCTTCACCCCTCCACTTT.